What follows are 28 T cell receptor beta chains derived from one specimen sequenced in a study of cytomegalovirus exposure and HLA in healthy donors. Primers included in the PCR were 60 Vbeta and 13 Jbeta primers. TCRdb's table, derived via immunoSEQ multiplex PCR, lists solely in-frame clones and lacks some. The sample lists around 160,000 clones, approximately 80% occurring once. The sequenced sample was PBMCs. Every receptor here comes from a man in his fifties or sixties in good health and CMV-seropositive.

V usage is TRBV9 and J usage is TRBJ2-1; TRBD2 agrees at 7 bases. The V gene end was trimmed by 6 bases and the J gene end by 1 base; junction bases not matched to a gene: 4. The CDR3 is 14 residues long. From germline, CDR1 is SGDLS and CDR2 YYNGEE. CDR3 DNA: TGTGCCAGCACTCCGGGACTATCCTACAATGAGCAGTTCTTC. It codes for CASTPGLSYNEQFF.

The chain is built from TRBV5-6 and TRBJ1-2, with D perhaps TRBD1 (6 bases). Germline loops: CDR1 SGHDT, CDR2 YYEEEE. CDR3 length: 13 residues. V was shortened by 0 bases and J by 3 bases, with 6 bases between the two germline ends. Here the CDR3 DNA reads TGTGCCAGCAGCTTGGGGACAGACTATGGCTACACCTTC. Amino acid sequence: CASSLGTDYGYTF.

J is TRBJ2-3 and V is TRBV29-1, with TRBD2 as a possible D gene (7 bases). The CDR3 runs to 15 residues. Germline V gene data show CDR1 as SQVTM and CDR2 as ANQGSEA. Trimming took off 6 bases at V and 7 bases at J, with 23 bases between the two ends. Here the CDR3 reads CSVQGGGPPLNTQYF. The CDR3 DNA reads as TGCAGCGTACAGGGAGGGGGACCCCCTTTAAATACGCAGTATTTT.

The DNA of the CDR3 is TGTGCCAGCTCACGTCAGGGACAGGGGAACACTGAAGCTTTCTTT. Translation gives CASSRQGQGNTEAFF. This chain connects TRBV18 to TRBJ1-1; 9 bases are shared with TRBD1. Germline CDR1 is KGHSH and CDR2 is LQKENI. V trimming: 4 bases; J trimming: 1 base; junction bases outside the gene matches: 4. The CDR3 contains 15 residues.

J is TRBJ2-5 and V is TRBV2; TRBD2 matches at 8 bases. Germline trimming cut 8 bases from V and 9 bases from J; bases unmatched to any gene: 14. The CDR3 runs 14 residues. Per the germline V gene, CDR1 is SNHLY and CDR2 is FYNNEI. CDR3: CASRNLAGRGAQYF. The CDR3 DNA reads as TGTGCCAGCCGGAACTTAGCGGGGAGAGGGGCCCAGTACTTC.

This clone was counted between two and nine times. The V call is TRBV5-1, the J call TRBJ2-5; D might be TRBD2 (6 bases). CDR1 and CDR2 from the germline V gene are SGHRS and YFSETQ. The length of the CDR3 is 15 residues. V dropped 0 bases and J dropped 0 bases, with 9 bases sitting between them. The CDR3 is CASSLGGGDQETQYF. In DNA form, the CDR3 reads TGCGCCAGCAGCTTGGGGGGAGGAGACCAAGAGACCCAGTACTTC.

This sequence joins TRBV7-9 and TRBJ1-2, with D perhaps TRBD1 (5 bases). The CDR3 loop spans 17 amino acids. Trimming shortened V by 0 bases and J by 2 bases, and 16 bases separated the two germline ends. Germline assignment: CDR1 SEHNR and CDR2 FQNEAQ (reference sequence). This CDR3 reads CASSLAQSNRPNYGYTF. The DNA of the CDR3 is TGTGCCAGCAGCTTAGCGCAGTCGAACAGGCCGAACTATGGCTACACCTTC.

The chain couples TRBV15 to TRBJ1-2; 7 positions match TRBD1. The CDR3 has 14 amino acids. V shed 4 bases, J shed 7 bases, and the junction held 9 bases outside the gene matches. Germline V gene lookup returns CDR1 LNHNV and CDR2 YYDKDF (reference sequence). CDR3 in DNA: TGTGCCACCAGCACACGACAGGGTCGAGGTGGCTACACCTTC. Amino acids: CATSTRQGRGGYTF.

J is TRBJ1-1 and V is TRBV29-1; possibly TRBD1 for D (6 bases). Germline CDR1 reads SQVTM; CDR2 reads ANQGSEA. Trimming removed 3 bases from V and 1 base from J, with 12 bases in between. The CDR3 spans 14 residues. The DNA of the CDR3 is TGCAGCGTTGATTTGGACAGATCGAACACTGAAGCTTTCTTT. Translating it yields CSVDLDRSNTEAFF.

This clone has just one count. J is TRBJ2-1 and V is TRBV2; TRBD1 matches at 9 bases. The trim removed 8 bases at V and 3 bases at J, leaving 11 bases unmatched. The CDR3 length is 16 residues. Looked up from germline, CDR1 is SNHLY and CDR2 is FYNNEI. CDR3 loop: CASHNLRDRDYNEQFF. In DNA, the CDR3 is TGTGCCAGCCACAATCTCCGGGACAGGGACTACAATGAGCAGTTCTTC.

The chain recombines TRBV19 with TRBJ2-1; 15 bases map to TRBD2. The CDR3 consists of 19 residues. Germline V lookup: CDR1 LNHDA, CDR2 SQIVND (reference sequence). V shed 5 bases, J shed 5 bases, and the junction held 13 bases outside the gene matches. CDR3 coding DNA: TGTGCCAGTAGTTGGATTGGGACTAGCGGGGGGAGTTCCAACAATGAGCAGTTCTTC. It translates to CASSWIGTSGGSSNNEQFF.

The gene calls are TRBV29-1 and TRBJ1-2; no reliable D call. Per germline, CDR1 SQVTM and CDR2 ANQGSEA. Trimming removed 4 bases from V and 5 bases from J, with 17 bases in between. This CDR3 comprises 14 residues. The CDR3 DNA sequence: TGCAGCGTTGTCGGGATAACCAAGGGATATGGCTACACCTTC. Protein: CSVVGITKGYGYTF.

The rearrangement joins TRBV14 to TRBJ1-6; maybe TRBD1 (5 bases). The V gene's germline CDR1 is SGHDN and CDR2 FVKESK. The CDR3 has 14 residues. Deletions cut 4 bases from V and 9 bases from J, with 13 bases between. Here the CDR3 reads CASSRGGYGSPLHF. CDR3 nucleotides: TGTGCCAGCAGCCGGGGGGGGTATGGTTCACCCCTCCACTTT.

The chain recombines TRBV6-1 with TRBJ1-2; the D gene is possibly TRBD1 (5 bases). Trimming cost V 6 bases and J 9 bases, with 14 bases left between them. CDR1 is MNHNS, CDR2 SASEGT, per germline. This CDR3 has 12 residues. The CDR3 DNA reads as TGTGCCAGCAGCCACCGGGGACTCAGCTACACCTTC. Translating it yields CASSHRGLSYTF.

J is TRBJ1-1 and V is TRBV7-9, with TRBD1 identical over 7 bases. The CDR3 has 12 residues. The V gene's germline CDR1 is SEHNR and CDR2 FQNEAQ (reference sequence). J was trimmed by 4 bases and V by 8 bases; bases with no gene match: 4. CDR3 loop: CASDRVTTEAFF. The CDR3 DNA sequence: TGTGCCAGCGACAGGGTCACCACTGAAGCTTTCTTT.

This clone has a single count. V and J are TRBV2 and TRBJ2-2, with 15 bases that match TRBD2. This CDR3 has 15 residues. CDR1 SNHLY and CDR2 FYNNEI come from the germline V gene. The J segment lost 2 bases and the V segment lost 11 bases, leaving 3 bases of the junction unmatched. Here the CDR3 DNA reads TGTGCCGGGGGACTAGCGGGGGGAAACACCGGGGAGCTGTTTTTT. Its translation: CAGGLAGGNTGELFF.

The CDR3 DNA reads as TGTGCCAGCAGCGTCCCTCGGACAGGGGGTACTGAAAAACTGTTTTTT. It translates to CASSVPRTGGTEKLFF. This rearrangement joins TRBV9 to TRBJ1-4; 10 bases are shared with TRBD1. CDR1 SGDLS and CDR2 YYNGEE come from the germline V gene. The CDR3 length is 16 residues. Trimming took 2 bases from V and 7 from J; bases not matched to a gene: 8.

This chain joins TRBV18 and TRBJ1-2; 12 bases match TRBD1. The V segment lost 5 bases and the J segment 4 bases; nucleotides outside the gene matches: 5. The CDR3 is made up of 15 amino acids. Germline V gives CDR1 KGHSH, CDR2 LQKENI. In DNA form, the CDR3 reads TGTGCCAGCTCAGCGGGACAGGGGGCCTTCTATGGCTACACCTTC. Residues: CASSAGQGAFYGYTF.

This clone was seen once. The chain recombines TRBV19 with TRBJ2-3; TRBD1 aligns across 10 bases. The germline CDR1 and CDR2 sequences are LNHDA and SQIVND (reference sequence). The CDR3 has 16 amino acids. V trimming: 4 bases; J trimming: 1 base; junction bases outside the gene matches: 5. This CDR3 reads CASSTGQGVGTDTQYF. CDR3 DNA: TGTGCCAGTAGTACCGGACAGGGGGTAGGCACAGATACGCAGTATTTT.

V and J are TRBV23-1 and TRBJ2-2; possible D gene TRBD2, 7 bases. TRBV23-1 is annotated as an ORF whose role is uncertain. CDR3 length: 21 amino acids. Trimming removed 11 bases at V and 3 bases at J, with 37 bases between. The CDR3 DNA is TGCGCCGACACACAGCAGTCGGTATCGGTGGGGGGGCAGGAGGACACCGGGGAGCTGTTTTTT. The encoded protein is CADTQQSVSVGGQEDTGELFF.

The chain recombines TRBV12-5 with TRBJ1-5; 8 nucleotides line up with TRBD1. V lost 0 bases to trimming and J lost 5 bases; unmatched junction nucleotides: 18. Germline-derived CDR1 and CDR2 are LGHNT and FRNRAP. CDR3 length equals 20 residues. CDR3 nucleotide sequence: TGTGCTAGTGGTTTGGTACGAACATCCCCAGGCAGGGGGCTACATCAGCCCCAGCATTTT. It is translated as CASGLVRTSPGRGLHQPQHF.

Note on this clone: Other DNA sequences within the sample encode an identical CDR3. V is TRBV6-6 and J is TRBJ2-7, with 12 nucleotides matching TRBD2. This CDR3 is 16 amino acids long. Losses at the gene ends were 6 bases for V and 1 base for J; bases not matched to a gene: 7. CDR1 is MNHNY, CDR2 SVGAGI, per germline (reference sequence). The CDR3 reads CASRPPTSGGSYEQYF. CDR3 nucleotide sequence: TGTGCCAGCAGACCCCCGACTAGCGGGGGATCCTACGAGCAGTACTTC.

The CDR3: CASSLTGGVGQPQHF. CDR3 sequence (DNA): TGTGCCAGCAGTTTAACAGGGGGAGTGGGTCAGCCCCAGCATTTT. The chain links TRBV28 to TRBJ1-5; TRBD1 aligns across 8 bases. This CDR3 has 15 amino acids. Germline values: CDR1 MDHEN, CDR2 SYDVKM. Trimming cost V 2 bases and J 6 bases; bases outside gene matches: 6.

The V gene is TRBV6-6, the J gene TRBJ2-7; 10 positions agree with TRBD1. V gave up 7 bases and J gave up 4 bases; unmatched junction bases: 10. Per the germline V gene, CDR1 is MNHNY and CDR2 is SVGAGI (reference sequence). The CDR3 is 15 amino acids. In DNA form, the CDR3 reads TGTGCCAGCACCATTCTGGGGACAGGGGTTTACGAGCAGTACTTC. This codes for CASTILGTGVYEQYF.

This chain connects TRBV7-2 to TRBJ2-1; D not resolved. Trimming left V 1 base short and J 5 bases short, with 6 bases between. This CDR3 is 13 amino acids long. Germline V CDR1 and CDR2: SGHTA, FQGNSA. CDR3 residues: CASSLDYNNEQFF. The DNA for the CDR3 is TGTGCCAGCAGCTTAGATTACAACAATGAGCAGTTCTTC.

The V and J genes are TRBV6-5 and TRBJ2-2, with 7 bases lining up with TRBD1. V dropped 5 bases and J dropped 0; count of bases not matched to a gene: 3. Germline CDR1 reads MNHEY; CDR2 reads SVGAGI. This CDR3 spans 15 amino acids. CDR3 DNA: TGTGCCAGCAGTAGGGACAGTACGAACACCGGGGAGCTGTTTTTT. Translated: CASSRDSTNTGELFF.

The chain has TRBV4-2 and TRBJ1-2; D is undetermined. Germline-derived CDR1 and CDR2 are LGHNA and YNFKEQ. This CDR3 is 16 amino acids long. The V and J ends lost 1 base and 0 bases respectively, with 12 bases between them. The CDR3 DNA sequence: TGTGCCAGCAGCCAAGGTTGGGGAGATCCTAACTATGGCTACACCTTC. Translation: CASSQGWGDPNYGYTF.

This chain joins TRBV5-1 and TRBJ2-7, with D maybe TRBD1 (6 bases). V gave up 4 bases and J gave up 3 bases, with 14 bases separating them. This CDR3 spans 14 amino acids. Germline assignment: CDR1 SGHRS and CDR2 YFSETQ. CDR3 loop: CASSLGDTDYEQYF. The CDR3 bases are TGCGCCAGCAGCCTGGGGGACACCGACTACGAGCAGTACTTC.